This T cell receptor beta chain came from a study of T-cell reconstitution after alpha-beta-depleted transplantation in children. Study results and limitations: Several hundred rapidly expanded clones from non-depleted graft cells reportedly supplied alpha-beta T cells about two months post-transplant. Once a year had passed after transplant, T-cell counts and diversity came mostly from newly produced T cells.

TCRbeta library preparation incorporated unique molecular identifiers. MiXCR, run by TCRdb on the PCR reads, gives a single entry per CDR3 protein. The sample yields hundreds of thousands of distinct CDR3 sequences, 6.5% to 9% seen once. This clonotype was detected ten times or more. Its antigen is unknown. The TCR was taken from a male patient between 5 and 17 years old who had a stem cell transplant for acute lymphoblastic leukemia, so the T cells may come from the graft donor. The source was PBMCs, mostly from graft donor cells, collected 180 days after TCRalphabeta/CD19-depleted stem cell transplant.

CDR3 in DNA: TGTGCCAGCAGTGGGGGGCGCCAGCAGTTCTTC. Its translation is CASSGGRQQFF. The V and J genes are TRBV25-1 and TRBJ2-1; the D gene is possibly TRBD1 (6 bases). The CDR3 is 11 residues long. From germline, CDR1 is MGHDK and CDR2 SYGVNS. Deletions cut 4 bases from V and 11 bases from J, with 9 bases between.